This T cell receptor beta chain was identified during a study of spatial heterogeneity in lung cancer. Specified time point: blood at routine non-recurrence follow-up after resection. This clonotype was recorded many times. TCRdb ran MiXCR on the 5' RACE reads and lists one entry per CDR3 protein. There are 9,000 to 13,000 distinct CDR3 sequences in the sample; over 9% occur only once, and less than 40% lies in the top ten. Germline CDR1 SGHDN, CDR2 FVKESK. The CDR3 length is 12 residues. Trimming left V 1 base short and J 7 bases short, with 5 bases between. This chain links TRBV14 with TRBJ2-1; D gene uncertain. The TCR sequence derives from a female donor with early-stage non-small cell lung cancer. The sequencing used PBMCs, collected at follow-up. CDR3 region: CASSQGWNEQFF. CDR3 nucleotide sequence: TGTGCCAGCAGCCAAGGGTGGAATGAGCAGTTCTTC.